Below are 14 T cell receptor beta chains sequenced from a single sample in a study of radiotherapy plus CTLA-4 blockade in lung cancer. This table comes from immunoSEQ multiplex PCR, and its TCRdb copy is limited to in-frame clones, with some not included. Here the sample spans some 80,000 clones, around 81% being singletons. The sequences come from peripheral blood, collected from a patient treated with radiotherapy plus ipilimumab. These receptors came from a human donor with non-small cell lung cancer whose response to radiotherapy plus ipilimumab could not be evaluated. Some clones in this sample may be carry-over from other donors' samples.

This clone was observed a few times. The chain is built from TRBV7-2 and TRBJ1-1; the D is unclear. The V end lost 2 bases, the J end lost 1 base, and 5 bases lay between the germline ends. This CDR3 spans 13 amino acids. Germline values: CDR1 SGHTA, CDR2 FQGNSA. The CDR3 sequence is CASSLMANTEAFF. CDR3 nucleotides: TGTGCCAGCAGCTTAATGGCGAACACTGAAGCTTTCTTT.

The chain carries TRBV5-1 and TRBJ2-2; possibly TRBD1 for D (6 bases). The CDR3 has 16 residues. Trimming removed 3 bases at V and 4 bases at J, with 16 bases between. Germline CDR1 is SGHRS and CDR2 is YFSETQ. The CDR3 region is CASSSEGGTGTGELFF. In nucleotides, the CDR3 is TGCGCCAGCAGCTCGGAAGGGGGTACGGGCACCGGGGAGCTGTTTTTT.

The chain uses TRBV9 and TRBJ2-7; 7 bases fit TRBD1. This CDR3 has 14 amino acids. V lost 0 bases and J lost 3; bases outside the gene matches: 3. Germline assignment: CDR1 SGDLS and CDR2 YYNGEE. Written as DNA, the CDR3 is TGTGCCAGCAGCGTAGAGCCAGGGGGCTACGAGCAGTACTTC. Amino acid sequence: CASSVEPGGYEQYF.

This clone was picked up one time. V and J are TRBV4-2 and TRBJ2-1; D uncertain. Germline V lookup: CDR1 LGHNA, CDR2 YNFKEQ. This CDR3 spans 14 amino acids. Trimming left V 0 bases short and J 9 bases short, with 12 bases between. CDR3 in amino acids: CASSQDPSETEQFF. Here the CDR3 DNA reads TGTGCCAGCAGCCAAGACCCGTCGGAGACTGAGCAGTTCTTC.

The chain has TRBV29-1 and TRBJ1-1; possibly TRBD1 for D (6 bases). The length of the CDR3 is 15 residues. V lost 6 bases to trimming and J lost 0 bases, with 17 bases between them. CDR1 SQVTM and CDR2 ANQGSEA come from the germline V gene. This CDR3 reads CSVTGLGYMNTEAFF. CDR3 DNA: TGCAGCGTAACAGGGTTGGGATATATGAACACTGAAGCTTTCTTT. The complete variable domain, with remaining parts taken from reference TRBV29-1 and TRBJ1-1, reads SAVISQKPSRDICQRGTSLTIQCQVDSQVTMMFWYRQQPGQSLTLIATANQGSEATYESGFVIDKFPISRPNLTFSTLTVSNMSPEDSSIYLCSVTGLGYMNTEAFFGQGTRLTVV.

This clone appeared a few times. The chain is built from TRBV6-6 and TRBJ2-1; 8 bases agree with TRBD1. The CDR3 is 13 residues long. Germline CDR1 MNHNY, CDR2 SVGAGI (reference sequence). V shed 7 bases and J 11 bases; nucleotides not matched to a gene: 10. In nucleotides, the CDR3 is TGTGCCAGCATTAGACAGGGGCCCGACCAGCAGTTCTTC. As protein: CASIRQGPDQQFF.

This clone was detected only a few times. This sequence joins TRBV7-3 and TRBJ1-1; D ambiguous. The CDR3 spans 14 residues. CDR1 and CDR2 from the germline V gene are SGHTA and FQGTGA. Trimming pared 3 bases from V and 5 bases from J, leaving 13 bases between. This CDR3 reads CASSFGVDWTEAFF. DNA for the CDR3: TGTGCCAGCAGCTTCGGGGTGGATTGGACTGAAGCTTTCTTT.

The chain has TRBV28 and TRBJ2-2; 9 positions agree with TRBD1. V was clipped by 8 bases and J by 9 bases; unmatched bases: 10. The germline V gene encodes CDR1 MDHEN and CDR2 SYDVKM. This CDR3 is built from 14 residues. The CDR3 DNA reads as TGTGCCAGCTCCGGGACAGGGTCAAGCAGGGAGCTGTTTTTT. Translated, it gives CASSGTGSSRELFF.

This clone showed up just once. The CDR3 DNA follows: TGTGCCAGCAGTTCACCAGGGCGCTCTAGCGCTGAAGCTTTCTTT. It yields the protein CASSSPGRSSAEAFF. The gene calls are TRBV28 and TRBJ1-1; tentative D call: TRBD1 (5 bases). The CDR3 length is 15 residues. Germline V lookup: CDR1 MDHEN, CDR2 SYDVKM. Trimming stripped 4 bases from V and 6 bases from J, with 18 bases between.

The rearrangement uses TRBV6-5 and TRBJ1-1; D is ambiguous. This CDR3 spans 14 amino acids. Deletions cut 5 bases from V and 4 bases from J, with 14 bases between. Germline values: CDR1 MNHEY, CDR2 SVGAGI. CDR3: CASSPRGGSTEAFF. The CDR3 DNA reads as TGTGCCAGCAGTCCCCGCGGAGGGAGCACTGAAGCTTTCTTT.

The chain combines TRBV4-3 with TRBJ2-7; TRBD1 aligns across 10 bases. CDR1 and CDR2 from the germline V gene are LGHNA and YSLEER. J was trimmed by 5 bases and V by 4 bases; bases with no gene match: 2. The CDR3 is made up of 13 amino acids. CDR3 protein: CASSRDRGHEQYF. The CDR3 region has the DNA TGCGCCAGCAGCCGCGACAGGGGGCACGAGCAGTACTTC.

V usage is TRBV30 and J usage is TRBJ2-1, with TRBD1 matching 7 bases. This CDR3 is built from 15 residues. Trimming took 0 bases from V and 3 from J; bases not matched to a gene: 5. CDR1 and CDR2 (germline): GTSNPN, SVGIG (reference sequence). CDR3 in amino acids: CAWSVLQGFYNEQFF. For the CDR3, the DNA is TGTGCCTGGAGTGTCCTACAGGGGTTCTACAATGAGCAGTTCTTC.

The V and J genes are TRBV6-7 and TRBJ2-4, with TRBD1 matching over 10 bases. TRBV6-7 is marked as an open reading frame, function uncertain. The CDR3 covers 15 residues. J lost 8 bases, V lost 2 bases, and 6 bases had no gene match. The CDR3 spells CASSYLEGTGDIQYF. As DNA, the CDR3 is TGTGCCAGCAGTTACCTCGAGGGGACAGGGGACATTCAGTACTTC.

The rearrangement uses TRBV4-1 and TRBJ2-1; 10 bases are a match to TRBD1. CDR1 is MGHRA, CDR2 YSYEKL, per germline. The CDR3 is 16 residues long. V trimming: 5 bases; J trimming: 7 bases; junction bases outside the gene matches: 11. CDR3 sequence reads: CASSTYRDRGGNEQFF. DNA for the CDR3: TGCGCCAGCAGCACGTACCGGGACAGGGGAGGGAATGAGCAGTTCTTC.